This is a list of T cell receptor beta chains from one sample in a study of shared clonotypes between healthy human individuals. Assay: immunoSEQ multiplex PCR; the TCRdb copy retains only in-frame clones and omits some. The sample records about 1 million clones, about 77% being singletons. The sample taken for sequencing was memory CD4+ T cells sorted from blood. Source of these receptors: a young man in good health. Each CDR3 is given with its conserved first and last residue. D genes are given only for firm matches. Part of the rows lack a size; the others show once, few, many or a class for expanded clones.

j_call clone_size d_call v_call cdr3_aa cdr3_nt
TRBJ1-1 - - TRBV19 CASSMGGWQEGEAFF TGTGCCAGTAGTATGGGGGGGTGGCAGGAGGGAGAAGCTTTCTTT
TRBJ2-1 - TRBD2 TRBV6-6 CASGTSGSYEQFF TGTGCCAGCGGGACTAGCGGGAGCTATGAGCAGTTCTTC
TRBJ1-6 - - TRBV11-2 CASSSRAGAPLHF TGTGCCAGCAGCTCGCGGGCAGGGGCCCCCCTCCACTTT
TRBJ2-3 - TRBD2 TRBV2 CASSEPGGDRYF TGTGCCAGCAGTGAACCCGGGGGGGATCGGTATTTT
TRBJ1-6 - - TRBV6-5 CASSFSGPNNSPLHF TGTGCCAGCAGCTTCTCCGGGCCGAATAATTCACCCCTCCACTTT
TRBJ2-2 - - TRBV7-9 CASSWSNTGELFF TGTGCCAGCAGCTGGTCGAATACCGGGGAGCTGTTTTTT
TRBJ2-1 - - TRBV2 CASRADGDYNEQFF TGTGCCAGCAGGGCGGACGGAGATTACAATGAGCAGTTCTTC
TRBJ1-1 few - TRBV28 CASGQLNTEAFF TGTGCCAGCGGACAGCTGAACACTGAAGCTTTCTTT
TRBJ1-1 - - TRBV11-2 CASSSGGGKAFF TGTGCCAGCAGCTCCGGTGGGGGTAAGGCTTTCTTT
TRBJ2-3 - - TRBV5-1 CASSFMTADTQYF TGCGCCAGCAGCTTTATGACCGCAGATACGCAGTATTTT
TRBJ1-2 - - TRBV6-1 CASTTTDSLGGYTF TGTGCCAGCACCACTACAGACTCTCTGGGCGGCTACACCTTC
TRBJ2-1 - TRBD2 TRBV18 CASSPTLAGVEQFF TGTGCCAGCTCACCAACACTAGCGGGAGTAGAGCAGTTCTTC
TRBJ2-1 - - TRBV7-2 CASSVSGAREQFF TGTGCCAGCAGCGTGTCGGGAGCGCGCGAGCAGTTCTTC
TRBJ1-2 - - TRBV4-1 CASSLSGGGNYGYTF TGCGCCAGCAGCCTAAGTGGTGGAGGGAACTATGGCTACACCTTC
TRBJ2-6 - - TRBV7-6 CASSLGAAGANVLTF TGTGCCAGCAGCTTGGGGGCGGCTGGGGCCAACGTCCTGACTTTC
TRBJ2-3 - - TRBV5-4 CASSPGVGPDTQYF TGTGCCAGCAGCCCCGGGGTGGGCCCAGATACGCAGTATTTT
TRBJ2-5 - - TRBV30 CAWSGIRQETQYF TGTGCCTGGAGCGGGATTCGACAAGAGACCCAGTACTTC
TRBJ2-3 - TRBD2 TRBV10-3 CAISTSGSIDTQYF TGTGCCATCAGTACTAGCGGGAGTATAGATACGCAGTATTTT
TRBJ2-5 - - TRBV5-4 CASSLIGTQETQYF TGTGCCAGCAGCTTAATAGGGACCCAAGAGACCCAGTACTTC
TRBJ2-5 - - TRBV2 CASSGAGLGETQYF TGTGCCAGCAGTGGGGCGGGGCTTGGAGAGACCCAGTACTTC
TRBJ1-1 once TRBD1 TRBV2 CASSPRDRGRTEAFF TGTGCCAGCAGTCCCCGGGACAGGGGGCGGACTGAAGCTTTCTTT
TRBJ1-2 - - TRBV30 CASSRSTAYGYTF TGTGCCTCGAGTCGGAGTACAGCCTATGGCTACACCTTC
TRBJ1-3 - - TRBV4-1 CASSQLGGPGNTIYF TGCGCCAGCAGCCAACTCGGGGGCCCTGGAAACACCATATATTTT
TRBJ1-1 - TRBD1 TRBV19 CASKAGQGLNTEAFF TGTGCCAGTAAGGCGGGACAGGGGCTAAACACTGAAGCTTTCTTT
TRBJ2-7 - TRBD2 TRBV19 CASSISSGNSYEQYF TGTGCCAGTAGTATCTCTAGCGGGAACTCCTACGAGCAGTACTTC
TRBJ2-7 - TRBD1 TRBV6-1 CASTPGQAWEQYF TGTGCCAGCACCCCTGGACAGGCTTGGGAGCAGTACTTC
TRBJ2-1 - TRBD2 TRBV4-3 CASSLGLALNDEQFF TGCGCCAGCAGCCTAGGACTAGCCTTGAACGATGAGCAGTTCTTC
TRBJ2-3 - - TRBV12-5 CASGLVRGDTQYF TGTGCTAGTGGTTTGGTACGGGGAGATACGCAGTATTTT
TRBJ2-1 - - TRBV7-2 CASSLLSNEQFF TGTGCCAGCAGCTTACTTAGCAATGAGCAGTTCTTC
TRBJ1-5 - - TRBV6-1 CASQAGGGPQHF TGTGCCAGCCAGGCAGGCGGGGGGCCCCAGCATTTT
TRBJ1-6 - - TRBV7-2 CACGGKHSPLHF TGTGCCTGCGGGGGTAAGCATTCACCCCTCCACTTT
TRBJ2-7 - - TRBV7-2 CASSLASGLTYEQYF TGTGCCAGCAGCTTAGCATCTGGACTCACCTACGAGCAGTACTTC
TRBJ2-3 - TRBD2 TRBV2 CASASGGVTDTQYF TGTGCCAGCGCTAGCGGGGGGGTCACAGATACGCAGTATTTT
TRBJ1-3 many TRBD1 TRBV19 CASTGQARESSGNTIYF TGTGCCAGTACCGGACAGGCCCGCGAGAGCTCTGGAAACACCATATATTTT
TRBJ1-1 few - TRBV2 CASRASLVSTEAFF TGTGCCAGCAGGGCCTCCTTAGTTAGCACTGAAGCTTTCTTT
TRBJ1-4 - - TRBV7-6 CASSTLEKLFF TGTGCCAGCAGCACCCTCGAAAAACTGTTTTTT
TRBJ1-2 many - TRBV28 CASSPDRGAVGNYGYTF TGTGCCAGCAGTCCCGATCGGGGCGCAGTCGGGAACTATGGCTACACCTTC
TRBJ2-3 - - TRBV11-3 CASSPSLQGAATDTQYF TGTGCCAGCAGCCCTAGTTTACAGGGAGCCGCCACAGATACGCAGTATTTT
TRBJ2-1 many - TRBV20-1 CSAGYNEQFF TGCAGTGCCGGGTACAATGAGCAGTTCTTC
TRBJ2-7 - - TRBV18 CASSPMGSFDEQYF TGTGCCAGCTCACCGATGGGGTCTTTCGACGAGCAGTACTTC
TRBJ2-3 - - TRBV7-9 CASRSVWGTTDTQYF TGTGCCAGCAGATCCGTGTGGGGTACCACAGATACGCAGTATTTT
TRBJ2-2 - - TRBV6-5 CASSYDWNTGELFF TGTGCCAGCAGTTACGATTGGAACACCGGGGAGCTGTTTTTT
TRBJ2-5 - TRBD2 TRBV5-1 CASSLSSGKGQETQYF TGCGCCAGCAGCTTGTCTAGCGGGAAGGGGCAAGAGACCCAGTACTTC
TRBJ2-5 - TRBD2 TRBV7-2 CASSLRGGRAETQYF TGTGCCAGCAGCTTGCGTGGAGGGAGGGCGGAGACCCAGTACTTC
TRBJ1-2 - - TRBV7-8 CASSPQEVWGYTF TGTGCCAGCAGCCCACAGGAGGTCTGGGGCTACACCTTC
TRBJ2-2 - - TRBV25-1 CAIGDTNTGELFF TGTGCCATCGGGGACACGAACACCGGGGAGCTGTTTTTT
TRBJ2-3 - - TRBV5-1 CASSKDGVSTDTQYF TGCGCCAGCAGCAAGGATGGGGTATCCACAGATACGCAGTATTTT
TRBJ2-5 few TRBD2 TRBV5-1 CASSLGNPGGETQYF TGCGCCAGCAGCTTGGGGAACCCGGGAGGGGAGACCCAGTACTTC
TRBJ2-1 - - TRBV9 CASSVGGTGHNEQFF TGTGCCAGCAGCGTAGGCGGGACGGGGCACAATGAGCAGTTCTTC
TRBJ2-4 - - TRBV2 CASKGEENIQYF TGTGCCAGCAAGGGGGAAGAAAACATTCAGTACTTC
TRBJ2-5 - - TRBV19 CASSRGQETQYF TGTGCCAGTAGTAGGGGGCAAGAGACCCAGTACTTC
TRBJ1-2 - TRBD1 TRBV28 CASRKGTAVSYTF TGTGCCAGCAGAAAGGGGACAGCAGTAAGCTACACCTTC
TRBJ2-3 - - TRBV9 CASSEGGARTDTQYF TGTGCCAGCAGCGAGGGGGGGGCCCGCACAGATACGCAGTATTTT
TRBJ2-7 - - TRBV25-1 CASAGTPYEQYF TGTGCCAGCGCAGGGACCCCCTACGAGCAGTACTTC
TRBJ1-2 - - TRBV18 CASSPGGTVSYGYTF TGTGCCAGCTCACCAGGGGGGACCGTCTCCTATGGCTACACCTTC
TRBJ1-2 - TRBD1 TRBV5-4 CASSLVGNRGAYGYTF TGTGCCAGCAGCTTGGTCGGTAACAGGGGAGCCTATGGCTACACCTTC
TRBJ2-5 - - TRBV29-1 CSAPKGETQYF TGCAGCGCTCCGAAGGGGGAGACCCAGTACTTC
TRBJ2-6 few TRBD1 TRBV7-6 CASSLRTGGSGANVLTF TGTGCCAGCAGCCTACGGACAGGGGGGTCTGGGGCCAACGTCCTGACTTTC
TRBJ1-2 - - TRBV11-2 CASSLELGQVYGYTF TGTGCCAGCAGCTTAGAGTTAGGACAAGTCTATGGCTACACCTTC